This TCR beta chain was found in a study of somatic mutations in cytotoxic T cells in rheumatoid arthritis. CDR3 length: 16 residues. After removal of 5 bases from V and 0 bases from J, the junction contained 5 bases not matched to a gene. Per germline, CDR1 SGHVS and CDR2 FNYEAQ. Generated by immunoSEQ multiplex PCR, the TCRdb table keeps only in-frame clones and is missing some. This sample has about 11,000 clones, with 70% to 80% found just once. V usage is TRBV7-6 and J usage is TRBJ2-1, with 9 nucleotides matching TRBD2. The receptor was isolated from a man aged 70-80 years in good health. The sample was CD8+ T cells sorted from blood. CDR3 sequence: CASSQLSGSSYNEQFF. For the CDR3, the DNA is TGTGCCAGCAGCCAACTTAGCGGGAGCTCCTACAATGAGCAGTTCTTC.